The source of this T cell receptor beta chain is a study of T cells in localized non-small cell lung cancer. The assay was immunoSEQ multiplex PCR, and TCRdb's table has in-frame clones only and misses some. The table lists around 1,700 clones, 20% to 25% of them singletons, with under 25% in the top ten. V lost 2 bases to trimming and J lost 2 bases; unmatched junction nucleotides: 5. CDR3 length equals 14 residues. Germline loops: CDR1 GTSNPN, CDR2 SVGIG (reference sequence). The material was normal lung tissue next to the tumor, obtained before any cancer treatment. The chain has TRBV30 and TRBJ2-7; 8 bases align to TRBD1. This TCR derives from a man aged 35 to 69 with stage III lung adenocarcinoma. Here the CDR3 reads CAWSLRQGTYEQYF. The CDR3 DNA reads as TGTGCCTGGAGTCTCAGACAGGGGACCTACGAGCAGTACTTC.